The 7 T cell receptor beta chains in this list originate from one sample, sequenced in a study of T cell responses to AZD1222 COVID-19 vaccine. The table came from immunoSEQ multiplex PCR; TCRdb's copy has only in-frame clones and leaves some out. The repertoire has approximately 150,000 clones, approximately 92% of them found once; the top ten carry around 1.6%. The sample here was peripheral blood, taken on day 0 of AZD1222 vaccination. These receptors all come from an adult in good health.

This chain uses TRBV27 with TRBJ1-6, with 8 bases matching TRBD1. CDR1 MNHEY and CDR2 SMNVEV come from the germline V gene (reference sequence). V shed 2 bases, J shed 8 bases, and the junction held 2 bases outside the gene matches. The CDR3 runs 14 residues. The CDR3 protein is CASSLGQGYSPLHF. The CDR3 region has the DNA TGTGCCAGCAGTTTAGGACAGGGCTATTCACCCCTCCACTTT.

V gene TRBV5-1 combines with J gene TRBJ1-2, with a possible D match to TRBD1 (5 bases). Germline V gene data show CDR1 as SGHRS and CDR2 as YFSETQ. V lost 0 bases, J lost 3 bases, and 18 bases lay in between. The CDR3 spans 17 residues. The CDR3 sequence: CASSLGHVLGTDYGYTF. As DNA, the CDR3 is TGCGCCAGCAGCTTGGGACACGTTTTGGGGACGGACTATGGCTACACCTTC.

This clone was counted only a few times. The chain carries TRBV3-1 (or the pseudogene TRBV3-2) and TRBJ2-1; 7 bases align to TRBD1. V lost 6 bases to trimming and J lost 4 bases; unmatched junction nucleotides: 9. The CDR3 has 15 amino acids. The V gene's germline CDR1 is LGHDT and CDR2 YNNKEL (reference sequence). The CDR3: CASRLTGTAYNEQFF. In DNA, the CDR3 is TGTGCCAGCAGACTCACCGGGACAGCTTACAATGAGCAGTTCTTC.

The rearrangement joins TRBV6-2 or TRBV6-3 to TRBJ1-2; weak D call: TRBD1 (5 bases). This CDR3 contains 14 residues. V gave up 0 bases and J gave up 4 bases, with 9 bases separating them. The V gene's germline CDR1 is MNHEY and CDR2 SVGEGT. This CDR3 is CASSYSAGGYGYTF. Here the CDR3 DNA reads TGTGCCAGCAGTTACTCGGCGGGGGGCTATGGCTACACCTTC.

The chain couples TRBV19 to TRBJ1-2; D gene unclear. The V gene lost 6 bases and the J gene lost 4 bases, with 12 bases spanning the gap. Germline CDR1 LNHDA, CDR2 SQIVND (reference sequence). There are 13 residues in the CDR3. The CDR3 region is CASSQELLYGYTF. CDR3 DNA sequence: TGTGCCAGTAGCCAGGAGTTACTCTATGGCTACACCTTC.

The V gene is TRBV29-1, the J gene TRBJ2-7; a weak D match, TRBD1 (6 bases). Trimming cost V 4 bases and J 0 bases, with 10 bases left between them. This CDR3 has 13 residues. Germline V gene sequence: CDR1 SQVTM, CDR2 ANQGSEA. CDR3 protein: CSVGRDNSYEQYF. CDR3 nucleotides: TGCAGCGTTGGTCGGGACAACTCCTACGAGCAGTACTTC.

The chain links TRBV11-2 to TRBJ2-2, with 7 bases fitting TRBD1. Germline CDR1 is SGHAT and CDR2 is FQNNGV. The CDR3 is 16 residues long. Trimming took 5 bases from V and 7 from J; bases not matched to a gene: 13. The CDR3 spells CASSPYRGTSSGELFF. The CDR3 DNA reads as TGTGCCAGCAGCCCATACAGGGGAACGAGCAGCGGGGAGCTGTTTTTT.